This T cell receptor (beta chain) was obtained from a study of T cells expressing NK-cell markers. Overall study: Researchers got TCR beta repertoires out of sorted CD3+CD56+NKG2C+, CD3+CD56+NKG2C- and CD3+CD56-NKG2C+ T cells. Just one sequenced donor of eight was HCMV-seronegative, while seven were seropositive. Whole-study results and caveats: The contribution of dominant NKG2C+ clonotypes to CD8+ T cells in five to seven donors was 1.0-7.0%.

For this clonotype: Antigen: not known.

CDR1 is SGHNT and CDR2 is YYREEE in the germline V gene (reference sequence). CDR3 size: 15 residues. Researchers built TCR beta cDNA using 5'RACE template switching with UMIs. TCRdb reprocessed the 5' RACE reads, keeping one entry per CDR3 protein, no DNA. The sample data list 200,000 to 300,000 distinct CDR3 sequences. The sequencing sample was made of blood T cells: a sorted CD56 or NKG2C T cell subset, CD4+ or CD8+ T cells, or bulk PBMC T cells (not recorded which). The chain employs TRBV5-4 and TRBJ2-3. This receptor was identified in a man aged 18-30 years in good health. CDR3 residues: CASSPNEERRDTQYF.